There are a few counts of the clone carrying this T cell receptor (beta chain). Its specificity is unknown. Every bit of the isolated RNA underwent reverse transcription, so sequencing read expressed TCRB transcripts. Assay used: immunoSEQ multiplex PCR; TCRdb lists only in-frame clones, some missing. This table has under 350,000 clones, around 22% appearing once. The data derive from a study of beta chain features in type 1 diabetes. Purity (above 95%) was reached by all sorted populations. General study points: In all four CD4+ subsets, TCRB CDR3 length was significantly, moderately reduced in type 1 diabetes. Shorter templates might be favored by PCR, and equally so in patients and in controls.

Per the germline V gene, CDR1 is SGHTA and CDR2 is FQGTGA. This CDR3 is built from 16 residues. V was shortened by 5 bases and J by 2 bases, with 16 bases between the two germline ends. The chain has TRBV7-3 and TRBJ2-1, with D tentatively TRBD1 (6 bases). This TCR derives from a woman aged 25 to 39 with type 1 diabetes. Sequencing was performed on naive CD4+ T cells from blood. CDR3 sequence reads: CASSAQQGLPYNEQFF. The CDR3 bases are TGTGCCAGCAGCGCGCAACAGGGTTTGCCCTACAATGAGCAGTTCTTC.